The source of this T cell receptor beta chain is a study of CD4 and CD8 cells across lung adenocarcinoma regions. CDR1 and CDR2 (germline): WNHNN, SYGVQD (reference sequence). The CDR3 contains 14 residues. Trimming cost V 6 bases and J 6 bases, with 15 bases left between them. Localized lung adenocarcinoma, a non-small cell lung cancer, affected the donors. In TCRdb, the PCR reads were re-called with MiXCR into one record per CDR3 protein. The table records over 6,500 distinct CDR3 sequences, roughly 50% of them present only once. V gene TRBV10-1 combines with J gene TRBJ2-1, with D perhaps being TRBD1 or TRBD2 (5 bases each). Sequenced material: CD8+ T cells from the center of a lung tumor. The clonotype originates from a male donor with lung adenocarcinoma. The CD4 and CD8 labels of this study may be unreliable. CDR3 loop: CASSPGTTFNEQFF. Written as DNA, the CDR3 is TGCGCCAGCAGCCCCGGGACCACGTTCAATGAGCAGTTCTTC.